This passage covers 24 T cell receptor beta chains from one sample sequenced in a study of T cells in tumors after PD-1 blockade. TCRdb's table, derived via immunoSEQ multiplex PCR, lists solely in-frame clones and lacks some. The sample records fewer than 15,000 clones, roughly 87% being singletons. Material: PBMCs, obtained after anti-PD-1 treatment. Every receptor here comes from a human donor with basal cell carcinoma.

The chain joins TRBV6-5 to TRBJ2-1; the match to TRBD1 covers 9 bases. The CDR3 has 13 residues. J lost 8 bases, V lost 8 bases, and 7 bases had no gene match. Germline CDR1 reads MNHEY; CDR2 reads SVGAGI. CDR3 loop: CASSGTGLHEQFF. CDR3 bases: TGTGCCAGCTCCGGGACAGGGCTCCATGAGCAGTTCTTC.

The gene calls are TRBV7-2 and TRBJ1-6; D unclear. Germline V gene sequence: CDR1 SGHTA, CDR2 FQGNSA. CDR3 length: 13 residues. The V end lost 1 base, the J end lost 7 bases, and 5 bases lay between the germline ends. CDR3 sequence: CASSLDRNSPLHF. The CDR3 nucleotides are TGTGCCAGCAGCTTAGACCGGAATTCACCCCTCCACTTT.

The CDR3 spells CASSYTGTGNEQPQHF. CDR3 nucleotide sequence: TGTGCCAGCAGTTATACCGGGACAGGGAATGAACAGCCCCAGCATTTT. The chain recombines TRBV6-2 or TRBV6-3 with TRBJ1-5; 9 bases line up with TRBD1. V lost 3 bases, J lost 7 bases, and 10 bases stayed unmatched. The germline CDR1 and CDR2 sequences are MNHEY and SVGEGT. The CDR3 consists of 16 residues.

The V and J genes are TRBV21-1 and TRBJ2-7; TRBD1 was called by the table and not checked on the DNA. TRBV21-1 counts as a pseudogene. The CDR3 has 16 residues. CDR3 bases: TGTGCCAGCAGCAAAAGGCCGGGACAGGGACACTACGAGCAGTACTTC. It codes for CASSKRPGQGHYEQYF.

The chain joins TRBV2 to TRBJ1-5; 8 nucleotides agree with TRBD1. CDR3 size: 16 residues. Germline assignment: CDR1 SNHLY and CDR2 FYNNEI. V lost 1 base, J lost 7 bases, and 9 bases stayed unmatched. The CDR3 nucleotides are TGTGCCAGCAGTGAAGGGGCGCCAGGGGGCTCCCAGCCCCAGCATTTT. Translation: CASSEGAPGGSQPQHF.

J is TRBJ2-5 and V is TRBV12-3 or TRBV12-4; D might be TRBD1 (6 bases). This CDR3 has 13 residues. V lost 6 bases to trimming and J lost 2 bases, with 10 bases between them. The CDR3 spells CASSKTGQETQYF. DNA of the CDR3: TGTGCCAGCAGCAAAACAGGGCAAGAGACCCAGTACTTC.

The chain recombines TRBV28 with TRBJ1-2, with a tentative D call TRBD1 (5 bases). Germline CDR1 and CDR2: MDHEN and SYDVKM. The CDR3 extends over 13 amino acids. The germline V and J ends were trimmed by 5 bases and 8 bases, with 15 bases remaining between them. The DNA of the CDR3 is TGTGCCAGCAGTGACAGCCGCCCCCTCGGCTACACCTTC. Amino acids: CASSDSRPLGYTF.

This chain uses TRBV6-4 with TRBJ2-2, with D possibly called TRBD1 or TRBD2 (7 bases each). Trimming removed 4 bases from V and 3 bases from J, with 15 bases in between. Germline V gene data show CDR1 as MRHNA and CDR2 as SNTAGT. This CDR3 spans 16 amino acids. CDR3 residues: CASSVKPGGDTGELFF. CDR3 in DNA: TGTGCCAGCAGTGTGAAGCCAGGGGGGGACACCGGGGAGCTGTTTTTT.

The V and J genes are TRBV7-2 and TRBJ2-1; a weak D match, TRBD2 (5 bases). The CDR3 runs 13 residues. Trimming removed 5 bases at V and 4 bases at J, with 9 bases between. Germline loops: CDR1 SGHTA, CDR2 FQGNSA. This CDR3 is CASSETGYNEQFF. Here the CDR3 DNA reads TGTGCCAGCAGCGAAACGGGATACAATGAGCAGTTCTTC.

This sequence joins TRBV5-1 and TRBJ2-4; D is perhaps TRBD1 (6 bases). Germline V gene sequence: CDR1 SGHRS, CDR2 YFSETQ. The CDR3 contains 15 residues. Trimming removed 0 bases from V and 3 bases from J, with 10 bases in between. This chain's CDR3 is CASSLGGGVKNIQYF. The CDR3 DNA reads as TGCGCCAGCAGCTTGGGAGGGGGAGTCAAAAACATTCAGTACTTC.

The rearrangement uses TRBV29-1 and TRBJ2-5; TRBD2 matches at 8 bases. Losses at the gene ends were 4 bases for V and 1 base for J; bases not matched to a gene: 8. Looked up from germline, CDR1 is SQVTM and CDR2 is ANQGSEA. The CDR3 is 15 residues long. The CDR3 DNA follows: TGCAGCGTTGTTGCTAGCGGGTTTCTCCAAGAGACCCAGTACTTC. This codes for CSVVASGFLQETQYF. The complete variable domain, with remaining parts taken from reference TRBV29-1 and TRBJ2-5, reads SAVISQKPSRDICQRGTSLTIQCQVDSQVTMMFWYRQQPGQSLTLIATANQGSEATYESGFVIDKFPISRPNLTFSTLTVSNMSPEDSSIYLCSVVASGFLQETQYFGPGTRLLVL.

This clone has only one observation. This rearrangement joins TRBV19 to TRBJ2-7; TRBD2 agrees at 7 bases. Unmatched junction bases numbered 10, after V lost 5 bases and J lost 3 bases. The CDR3 contains 15 residues. Looked up from germline, CDR1 is LNHDA and CDR2 is SQIVND (reference sequence). Written as DNA, the CDR3 is TGTGCCAGTAGTCTAGTTGGGGGGGATGGCTACGAGCAGTACTTC. Protein product: CASSLVGGDGYEQYF.

J is TRBJ2-2 and V is TRBV7-2; 12 bases fit TRBD2. Looked up from germline, CDR1 is SGHTA and CDR2 is FQGNSA. After removal of 2 bases from V and 3 bases from J, the junction contained 4 bases not matched to a gene. This CDR3 comprises 17 residues. CDR3 region: CASSLTSGGSYTGELFF. Written as DNA, the CDR3 is TGTGCCAGCAGCTTAACTAGCGGGGGGTCTTACACCGGGGAGCTGTTTTTT.

The gene calls are TRBV6-1 and TRBJ1-2; 8 positions agree with TRBD1. The germline V gene has CDR1 MNHNS and CDR2 SASEGT. V was pared by 0 bases and J by 5 bases, with 8 bases of the junction left unmatched. This CDR3 spans 16 amino acids. CDR3 in amino acids: CASSEAGTGEGYGYTF. The CDR3 nucleotides are TGTGCCAGCAGTGAAGCCGGGACAGGAGAAGGGTATGGCTACACCTTC.

The chain recombines TRBV5-1 with TRBJ2-2, with TRBD2 matching 11 bases. The CDR3 spans 17 residues. V lost 4 bases to trimming and J lost 4 bases; unmatched junction nucleotides: 9. Germline V gene sequence: CDR1 SGHRS, CDR2 YFSETQ. This CDR3 is CASSAQVAGGPTGELFF. Here the CDR3 DNA reads TGCGCCAGCAGCGCCCAAGTAGCGGGGGGGCCCACCGGGGAGCTGTTTTTT. Full variable domain (rest looked up from reference TRBV5-1 and TRBJ2-2): KAGVTQTPRYLIKTRGQQVTLSCSPISGHRSVSWYQQTPGQGLQFLFEYFSETQRNKGNFPGRFSGRQFSNSRSEMNVSTLELGDSALYLCASSAQVAGGPTGELFFGEGSRLTVL.

This chain uses TRBV2 with TRBJ1-2; 7 bases fit TRBD1. The CDR3 has 16 residues. The germline V gene has CDR1 SNHLY and CDR2 FYNNEI. The V gene end was trimmed by 6 bases and the J gene end by 1 base; junction bases not matched to a gene: 11. CDR3: CASRLGTVNINYGYTF. DNA of the CDR3: TGTGCCAGCAGACTAGGGACAGTAAATATTAACTATGGCTACACCTTC. Full variable domain (rest looked up from reference TRBV2 and TRBJ1-2): EPEVTQTPSHQVTQMGQEVILRCVPISNHLYFYWYRQILGQKVEFLVSFYNNEISEKSEIFDDQFSVERPDGSNFTLKIRSTKLEDSAMYFCASRLGTVNINYGYTFGSGTRLTVV.

V usage is TRBV5-1 and J usage is TRBJ1-1; D is unclear. V was pared by 0 bases and J by 0 bases, with 6 bases between. Germline V gene lookup returns CDR1 SGHRS and CDR2 YFSETQ. The CDR3 is 14 amino acids. The CDR3 spells CASSLAGMNTEAFF. The CDR3 region has the DNA TGCGCCAGCAGCTTGGCAGGCATGAACACTGAAGCTTTCTTT. Variable domain in full (rest from reference TRBV5-1 and TRBJ1-1): KAGVTQTPRYLIKTRGQQVTLSCSPISGHRSVSWYQQTPGQGLQFLFEYFSETQRNKGNFPGRFSGRQFSNSRSEMNVSTLELGDSALYLCASSLAGMNTEAFFGQGTRLTVV.

V and J are TRBV15 and TRBJ1-1; no definite D call. The ends were cut back, 1 base at V and 4 bases at J, with 13 bases in the middle. The CDR3 is 15 residues long. The germline CDR1 and CDR2 sequences are LNHNV and YYDKDF (reference sequence). CDR3 in amino acids: CATSRAYSLGTEAFF. The CDR3, as DNA: TGTGCCACCAGCAGAGCCTACAGCTTAGGCACTGAAGCTTTCTTT. The full variable domain, its missing parts supplied by reference TRBV15 and TRBJ1-1, is DAMVIQNPRYQVTQFGKPVTLSCSQTLNHNVMYWYQQKSSQAPKLLFHYYDKDFNNEADTPDNFQSRRPNTSFCFLDIRSPGLGDTAMYLCATSRAYSLGTEAFFGQGTRLTVV.

V usage is TRBV7-9 and J usage is TRBJ2-5, with D unresolved. V was pared by 2 bases and J by 2 bases, with 6 bases between. The length of the CDR3 is 13 residues. Germline CDR1 reads SEHNR; CDR2 reads FQNEAQ (reference sequence). As DNA, the CDR3 is TGTGCCAGCAGCTTAAGCTATCAAGAGACCCAGTACTTC. Translated: CASSLSYQETQYF.

The V gene is TRBV11-3, the J gene TRBJ2-7; 7 positions match TRBD1. Trimming at V came to 5 bases and at J to 4 bases, leaving 17 bases not matched to a gene. The CDR3 has 17 residues. Per the germline V gene, CDR1 is SGHNT and CDR2 is YENEEA. CDR3 protein: CASSANRDSPIAYEQYF. The CDR3 DNA reads as TGTGCCAGCAGCGCGAACCGGGACAGTCCAATTGCTTACGAGCAGTACTTC.

The chain joins TRBV6-5 to TRBJ2-6; perhaps TRBD1 as D (5 bases). Germline CDR1 is MNHEY and CDR2 is SVGAGI. Deletions cut 10 bases from V and 0 bases from J, with 13 bases between. The CDR3 contains 15 residues. The CDR3: CATLRGHSGANVLTF. In DNA form, the CDR3 reads TGTGCCACCCTAAGAGGACACTCTGGGGCCAACGTCCTGACTTTC.

The count of this clone is one. The chain uses TRBV5-5 and TRBJ2-2; D not certain. Germline loops: CDR1 SGHKS, CDR2 YYEKEE (reference sequence). V was shortened by 5 bases and J by 1 base, with 12 bases between the two germline ends. The CDR3 is made up of 15 amino acids. The CDR3 sequence is CASRHWLRNTGELFF. The CDR3 DNA sequence: TGTGCCAGCAGGCACTGGCTCCGGAACACCGGGGAGCTGTTTTTT.

The chain recombines TRBV19 with TRBJ1-1; D is ambiguous. Trimming shortened V by 1 base and J by 0 bases, and 9 bases separated the two germline ends. There are 15 residues in the CDR3. The germline V gene has CDR1 LNHDA and CDR2 SQIVND (reference sequence). CDR3 loop: CASSIGRDLNTEAFF. In DNA form, the CDR3 reads TGTGCCAGTAGTATAGGTCGAGACCTGAACACTGAAGCTTTCTTT.

By share of the sample, this clone is medium-sized. The V and J genes are TRBV7-2 and TRBJ1-2, with D maybe TRBD1 (5 bases). V was clipped by 4 bases and J by 8 bases, with 20 bases between them. The CDR3 has 15 amino acids. In germline, CDR1 is SGHTA, CDR2 FQGNSA. The CDR3 sequence is CASSSSRGAVGGYTF. Here the CDR3 DNA reads TGTGCCAGCAGCTCCTCTAGAGGGGCGGTAGGAGGCTACACCTTC.